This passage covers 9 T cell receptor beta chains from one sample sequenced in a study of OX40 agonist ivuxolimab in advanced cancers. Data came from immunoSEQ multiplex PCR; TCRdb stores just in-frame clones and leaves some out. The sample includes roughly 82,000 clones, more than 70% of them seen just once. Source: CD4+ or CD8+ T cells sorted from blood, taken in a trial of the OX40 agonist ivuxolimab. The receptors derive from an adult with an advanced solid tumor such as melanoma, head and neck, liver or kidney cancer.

CDR3 sequence (DNA): TGTGCCAGCAGCTTGTCGACTATCAACGAGCAGTACTTC. It yields the protein CASSLSTINEQYF. V usage is TRBV5-4 and J usage is TRBJ2-7; a possible D gene is TRBD2 (5 bases). Germline V gene sequence: CDR1 SGHNT, CDR2 YYREEE (reference sequence). Trimming cost V 1 base and J 5 bases, with 10 bases left between them. CDR3 length: 13 residues. The variable domain in full, with the rest retrieved from reference TRBV5-4 and TRBJ2-7, is ETGVTQSPTHLIKTRGQQVTLRCSSQSGHNTVSWYQQALGQGPQFIFQYYREEENGRGNFPPRFSGLQFPNYSSELNVNALELDDSALYLCASSLSTINEQYFGPGTRLTVT.

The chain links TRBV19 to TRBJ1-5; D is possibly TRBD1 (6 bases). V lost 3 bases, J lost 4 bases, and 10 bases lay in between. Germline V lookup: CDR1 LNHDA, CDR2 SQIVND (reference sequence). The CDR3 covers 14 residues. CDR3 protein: CASSIWDTNQPQHF. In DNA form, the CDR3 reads TGTGCCAGTAGTATCTGGGACACAAATCAGCCCCAGCATTTT.

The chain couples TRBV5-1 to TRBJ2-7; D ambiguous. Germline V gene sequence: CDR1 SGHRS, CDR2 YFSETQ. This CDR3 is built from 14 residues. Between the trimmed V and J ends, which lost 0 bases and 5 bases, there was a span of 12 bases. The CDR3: CASSLAASLNEQYF. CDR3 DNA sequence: TGCGCCAGCAGCTTGGCGGCCAGCCTAAACGAGCAGTACTTC.

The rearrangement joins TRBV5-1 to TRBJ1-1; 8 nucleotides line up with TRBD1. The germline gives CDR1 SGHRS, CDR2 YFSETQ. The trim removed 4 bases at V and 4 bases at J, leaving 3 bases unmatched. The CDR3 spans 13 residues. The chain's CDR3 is CASSPDRATEAFF. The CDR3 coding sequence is TGCGCCAGCAGCCCGGACAGGGCCACTGAAGCTTTCTTT.

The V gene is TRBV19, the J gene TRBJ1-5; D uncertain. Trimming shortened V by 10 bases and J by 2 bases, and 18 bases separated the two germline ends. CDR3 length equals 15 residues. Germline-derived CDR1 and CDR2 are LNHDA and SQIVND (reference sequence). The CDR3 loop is CATTPSSGGNQPQHF. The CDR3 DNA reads TGTGCCACCACTCCTTCCAGTGGGGGCAATCAGCCCCAGCATTTT.

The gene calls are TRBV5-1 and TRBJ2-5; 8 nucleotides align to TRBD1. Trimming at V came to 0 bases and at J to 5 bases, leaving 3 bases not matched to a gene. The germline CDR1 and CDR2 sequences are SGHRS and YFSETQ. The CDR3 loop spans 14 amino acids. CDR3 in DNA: TGCGCCAGCAGCTTGGGGACAGGGTGGGAGACCCAGTACTTC. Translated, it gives CASSLGTGWETQYF.

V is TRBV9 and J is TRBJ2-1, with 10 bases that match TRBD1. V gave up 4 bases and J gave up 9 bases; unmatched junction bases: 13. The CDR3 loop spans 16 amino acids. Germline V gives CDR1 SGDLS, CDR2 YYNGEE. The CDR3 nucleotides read TGTGCCAGCAGCCCTGACCGGGACAGGGGAAGGATTGAGCAGTTCTTC. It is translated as CASSPDRDRGRIEQFF.

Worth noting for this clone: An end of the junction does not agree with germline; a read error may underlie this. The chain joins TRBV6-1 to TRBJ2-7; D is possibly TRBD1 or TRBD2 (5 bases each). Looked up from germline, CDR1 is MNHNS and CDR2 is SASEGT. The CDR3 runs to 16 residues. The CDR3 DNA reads TGTGCCATCAGTGAGTCGAAGTGGGGGACCCTCTACGAGCAGTACTTC. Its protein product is CAISESKWGTLYEQYF.

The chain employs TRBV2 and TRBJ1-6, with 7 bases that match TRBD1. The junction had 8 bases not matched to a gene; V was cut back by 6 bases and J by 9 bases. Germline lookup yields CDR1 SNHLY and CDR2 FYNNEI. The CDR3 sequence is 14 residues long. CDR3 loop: CASRAGQSFSPLHF. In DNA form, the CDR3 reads TGTGCCAGCAGGGCGGGACAGTCGTTTTCACCCCTCCACTTT.